These T cell receptor beta chains were read from a single sample in a study of T cells in localized non-small cell lung cancer. The method was immunoSEQ multiplex PCR; TCRdb's version includes in-frame clones alone and lacks a portion of them. The sample holds about 36,000 clones, approximately 90% seen once. The sequenced sample was peripheral blood, obtained before any cancer treatment. These receptors all come from a woman between 40 and 69 years old with stage I lung adenocarcinoma. The CDR3 runs from the conserved cysteine through the conserved F or W. The D gene is left open where the match is weak. Only some rows state a clone size, as once, few, many or a class for expanded clones.

NA	TRBV30	NA	TRBJ1-5	CAWSVGTGTKPQHF	TGTGCCTGGAGTGTCGGAACAGGTACTAAGCCCCAGCATTTT
NA	TRBV7-8	NA	TRBJ2-2	CASSLVINGGRNTGELFF	TGTGCCAGCAGCTTAGTCATCAACGGGGGGCGCAACACCGGGGAGCTGTTTTTT
NA	TRBV5-1	NA	TRBJ1-1	CASSLGSGPSYGTEAFF	TGCGCCAGCAGCTTGGGTTCGGGACCCTCATATGGCACTGAAGCTTTCTTT
NA	TRBV9	NA	TRBJ2-1	CASSGNNEQFF	TGTGCCAGCAGCGGGAATAATGAGCAGTTCTTC
NA	TRBV6-5	NA	TRBJ1-2	CATAGRVYGYTF	TGTGCCACCGCGGGACGGGTCTATGGCTACACCTTC
NA	TRBV7-2	NA	TRBJ1-5	CASSPNQGLQPQHF	TGTGCCAGCAGCCCAAACCAGGGTCTCCAGCCCCAGCATTTT
NA	TRBV28	TRBD1	TRBJ1-1	CASSLRLSTGHLNTEAFF	TGTGCCAGCAGTTTACGGTTATCGACAGGGCATTTGAACACTGAAGCTTTCTTT
NA	TRBV4-1	NA	TRBJ1-2	CASSQGQDTYGYTF	TGCGCCAGCAGCCAAGGACAGGACACCTATGGCTACACCTTC
NA	TRBV4-1	NA	TRBJ1-1	CASSQGSRGAFF	TGCGCCAGCAGCCAAGGATCACGTGGGGCTTTCTTT
NA	TRBV14	NA	TRBJ1-6	CASSQQGLSGSPLHF	TGTGCCAGCAGCCAACAGGGATTAAGTGGTTCACCCCTCCACTTT
NA	TRBV7-9	NA	TRBJ2-3	CASSSTGFWDTQYF	TGTGCCAGCAGCTCAACAGGGTTTTGGGATACGCAGTATTTT
NA	TRBV7-8	TRBD1	TRBJ1-4	CASSSSQLTGPNEKLFF	TGTGCCAGCAGCTCCTCCCAACTGACAGGGCCAAATGAAAAACTGTTTTTT
few	TRBV15	NA	TRBJ1-1	CATSRDMNTEAFF	TGTGCCACCAGCAGAGATATGAACACTGAAGCTTTCTTT
NA	TRBV5-4	NA	TRBJ2-1	CASSLIIGDPYNEQFF	TGTGCCAGCAGCTTGATCATCGGGGACCCCTACAATGAGCAGTTCTTC
NA	TRBV15	TRBD1	TRBJ1-1	CATSRGSRTGVPEAFF	TGTGCCACCAGCAGAGGGTCCAGGACAGGGGTTCCTGAAGCTTTCTTT
NA	TRBV18	TRBD2	TRBJ2-5	CASSPTSGGYQETQYF	TGTGCCAGCTCACCAACCAGCGGGGGGTACCAAGAGACCCAGTACTTC
once	TRBV5-8	TRBD2	TRBJ2-3	CASSSRRTSGGFRADTQYF	TGTGCCAGCAGTTCTAGAAGGACTAGCGGGGGCTTTAGGGCCGATACGCAGTATTTT
once	TRBV7-2	NA	TRBJ2-1	CASSLRRGAGNEQFF	TGTGCCAGCAGCTTAAGGAGGGGGGCTGGGAATGAGCAGTTCTTC
NA	TRBV10-2	TRBD1	TRBJ1-4	CASMDRGRTEKLFF	TGCGCCAGCATGGACAGGGGGCGCACTGAAAAACTGTTTTTT
NA	TRBV6-1	NA	TRBJ2-3	CASTKQGGRDTQYF	TGTGCCAGCACCAAGCAGGGGGGTCGAGATACGCAGTATTTT
NA	TRBV7-2	NA	TRBJ1-1	CASSFRVDTEAFF	TGTGCCAGCAGCTTTAGGGTAGATACTGAAGCTTTCTTT
NA	TRBV5-4	NA	TRBJ2-7	CASSPQPGHEQYF	TGTGCCAGCAGCCCTCAACCGGGCCACGAGCAGTACTTC
NA	TRBV19	NA	TRBJ1-1	CASSWQLSTEAFF	TGTGCCAGTAGTTGGCAGCTGAGCACTGAAGCTTTCTTT
NA	TRBV30	NA	TRBJ1-5	CAWSPGIFYSNQPQHF	TGTGCCTGGTCGCCAGGTATTTTCTACAGCAATCAGCCCCAGCATTTT
NA	TRBV5-1	NA	TRBJ1-3	CASSVQGAGNTIYF	TGCGCCAGCAGTGTACAGGGTGCGGGAAACACCATATATTTT
NA	TRBV28	NA	TRBJ1-2	CACRQLLYGYTF	TGTGCCTGCCGACAGCTTCTCTATGGCTACACCTTC
once	TRBV7-8	TRBD1	TRBJ1-2	CASSFVRGDGYTF	TGTGCCAGCAGCTTTGTCAGGGGGGATGGCTACACCTTC
few	TRBV7-8	TRBD1	TRBJ1-6	CASSFNTGENSPLHF	TGTGCCAGCAGCTTCAATACAGGGGAAAATTCACCCCTCCACTTT
once	TRBV10-2	NA	TRBJ1-1	CASIQGGNTEAFF	TGCGCCAGCATCCAGGGTGGGAACACTGAAGCTTTCTTT
NA	TRBV7-3	TRBD1	TRBJ1-5	CASRAGTGEAQPQHF	TGTGCCAGCAGGGCCGGGACAGGGGAGGCTCAGCCCCAGCATTTT
NA	TRBV10-3	NA	TRBJ1-3	CAISSDLNSGNTIYF	TGTGCCATCAGCTCCGACCTCAACTCTGGAAACACCATATATTTT
NA	TRBV19	NA	TRBJ1-4	CASSQTATNEKLFF	TGTGCCAGTAGTCAAACTGCAACTAATGAAAAACTGTTTTTT
few	TRBV29-1	NA	TRBJ2-5	CSVVGLETQYF	TGCAGCGTTGTGGGTTTGGAGACCCAGTACTTC
few	TRBV4-1	NA	TRBJ1-2	CASSQGHIGYTF	TGCGCCAGCAGCCAAGGGCATATAGGCTACACCTTC
NA	TRBV29-1	NA	TRBJ2-3	CSVDPGKRDTQYF	TGCAGCGTTGATCCCGGAAAGAGAGATACGCAGTATTTT
NA	TRBV11-1	NA	TRBJ1-6	CASSLPRGPFSSPLHF	TGTGCCAGCAGCTTGCCTCGGGGCCCCTTCAGCTCACCCCTCCACTTT
once	TRBV15	NA	TRBJ2-7	CATSRDYVPGRGYEQYF	TGTGCCACCAGCAGAGATTACGTTCCAGGGCGGGGTTACGAGCAGTACTTC
NA	TRBV2	NA	TRBJ2-1	CASTLEARGEQFF	TGTGCCAGCACCCTTGAGGCTCGCGGGGAGCAGTTCTTC
NA	TRBV28	NA	TRBJ1-6	CASRAPGSSYNSPLHF	TGTGCCAGCAGGGCCCCAGGGAGCTCCTATAATTCACCCCTCCACTTT
NA	TRBV18	NA	TRBJ2-3	CASSADLGDTQYF	TGTGCCAGCTCAGCGGACCTAGGGGATACGCAGTATTTT
few	TRBV5-1	NA	TRBJ1-3	CASSFGRRNTIYF	TGCGCCAGCAGCTTCGGACGGCGAAACACCATATATTTT
NA	TRBV28	TRBD1	TRBJ1-1	CASSLGDRGRTFF	TGTGCCAGCAGTTTAGGGGACAGGGGGAGGACTTTCTTT